This T cell receptor (beta chain) was sequenced for a study of blood T cell repertoires in COVID-19. The CDR3 has 12 residues. V dropped 7 bases and J dropped 6 bases, with 10 bases sitting between them. The germline gives CDR1 SNHLY, CDR2 FYNNEI. Sequencing was performed with immunoSEQ multiplex PCR; in TCRdb, only in-frame clones are kept and a portion is missing. The table includes 150,000 to 200,000 clones, roughly four fifths detected once. Sequencing was done on a sample of peripheral blood. J is TRBJ2-1 and V is TRBV2, with D possibly being TRBD1 (5 bases). The sequence came from a human donor with acute or convalescent COVID-19. The donor label of this sample is uncertain. The CDR3 nucleotides are TGTGCCAGCACGGCAGGGATCAATGAGCAGTTCTTC. Translation: CASTAGINEQFF.